The 23 T cell receptor beta chains below all came from one sample that was sequenced in a study of Ad26.COV2.S vaccination and SARS-CoV-2 variants. Method: immunoSEQ multiplex PCR; TCRdb's copy keeps in-frame clones and lacks some. Of fewer than 300,000 clones listed, about 87% are singletons. As to treatment: around 19 received Ad26.COV2.S at low or high dose, single or two shots; roughly 5 received placebo; per-sample allocation not given. Samples were taken on day 63 after the first vaccine or placebo injection. This sample comprised peripheral blood, obtained in a trial of Ad26.COV2.S vaccine versus placebo. The receptors derive from a person aged 18-60 years who received the Ad26.COV2.S COVID-19 vaccine or a placebo.

The V call is TRBV18, the J call TRBJ2-6; TRBD1 agrees at 8 bases. V was pared by 5 bases and J by 0 bases, with 6 bases of the junction left unmatched. Germline V CDR1 and CDR2: KGHSH, LQKENI. The length of the CDR3 is 17 residues. Here the CDR3 DNA reads TGTGCCAGCTCAATGGGACAGGTGAACTCTGGGGCCAACGTCCTGACTTTC. Translation: CASSMGQVNSGANVLTF.

The gene calls are TRBV6-5 and TRBJ1-1; the D is unclear. This CDR3 spans 13 amino acids. Trimming left V 5 bases short and J 5 bases short, with 12 bases between. Germline CDR1 is MNHEY and CDR2 is SVGAGI. The CDR3 DNA sequence: TGTGCCAGCAGTAATCCCTCGCCGACTGAAGCTTTCTTT. Amino acids: CASSNPSPTEAFF.

The genes are TRBV27 and TRBJ2-1; weak D call: TRBD1 (6 bases). Germline-derived CDR1 and CDR2 are MNHEY and SMNVEV (reference sequence). V lost 2 bases and J lost 6, with 11 bases in between. This CDR3 has 14 residues. CDR3 nucleotides: TGTGCCAGCAGTTTAGCAGGGGCACGCAATGAGCAGTTCTTC. As protein: CASSLAGARNEQFF.

The genes are TRBV2 and TRBJ1-2; TRBD1 agrees at 10 bases. CDR1 is SNHLY and CDR2 is FYNNEI in the germline V gene. The CDR3 is made up of 15 amino acids. Trimming at V came to 4 bases and at J to 6 bases, leaving 8 bases not matched to a gene. The CDR3 DNA follows: TGTGCCAGCAGTGTCGGGACAGGGGCTACCGATGGCTACACCTTC. Encoded protein: CASSVGTGATDGYTF.

The chain employs TRBV19 and TRBJ2-5, with TRBD2 as a possible D gene (5 bases). CDR3 size: 15 residues. With 9 bases removed from V and 2 bases from J, the gap between germline ends came to 19 bases. Germline V gene lookup returns CDR1 LNHDA and CDR2 SQIVND (reference sequence). In nucleotides, the CDR3 is TGTGCCAGCAGAAAGAAGAGGGAGAGACAAGAGACCCAGTACTTC. Protein: CASRKKRERQETQYF.

V gene TRBV19 combines with J gene TRBJ2-7; tentatively, D is TRBD1 (5 bases). This CDR3 region has 15 residues. Germline values: CDR1 LNHDA, CDR2 SQIVND (reference sequence). V gave up 3 bases and J gave up 6 bases, with 18 bases separating them. CDR3 sequence: CASSMNGQGSLEQYF. CDR3 bases: TGTGCCAGTAGTATGAATGGGCAGGGTTCCCTCGAGCAGTACTTC.

The chain is built from TRBV5-1 and TRBJ2-7; 8 nucleotides align to TRBD2. Germline-derived CDR1 and CDR2 are SGHRS and YFSETQ. This CDR3 is built from 16 residues. V shed 7 bases and J 5 bases; nucleotides not matched to a gene: 17. In DNA form, the CDR3 reads TGCGCCAGCCGAATAACCAGCGGGAGCCCGAGTAACGAGCAGTACTTC. Encoded protein: CASRITSGSPSNEQYF.

V gene TRBV6-1 combines with J gene TRBJ1-5; possible D gene TRBD1, 5 bases. Trimming stripped 2 bases from V and 7 bases from J, with 12 bases between. CDR3 length: 14 residues. Per the germline V gene, CDR1 is MNHNS and CDR2 is SASEGT. Here the CDR3 reads CASSEWSGRQPQHF. The DNA of the CDR3 is TGTGCCAGCAGTGAATGGTCAGGGCGCCAGCCCCAGCATTTT.

The chain employs TRBV7-2 and TRBJ1-5, with 7 bases fitting TRBD1. CDR3 length: 17 amino acids. V shed 5 bases, J shed 6 bases, and the junction held 16 bases outside the gene matches. The germline gives CDR1 SGHTA, CDR2 FQGNSA. The chain's CDR3 is CASSPRQGWGEGQPQHF. The CDR3 DNA follows: TGTGCCAGCAGCCCCCGACAGGGTTGGGGGGAAGGTCAGCCCCAGCATTTT.

The V gene is TRBV6-5, the J gene TRBJ2-2, with 7 bases matching TRBD1. The CDR3 sequence is 14 residues long. Germline V gene data show CDR1 as MNHEY and CDR2 as SVGAGI. With 6 bases clipped from V and 6 bases from J, the junction kept 7 bases outside the gene matches. CDR3 in DNA: TGTGCCAGCAGCCACGACAGGGCGGCCGGGGAGCTGTTTTTT. It yields the protein CASSHDRAAGELFF.

This rearrangement joins TRBV5-4 to TRBJ2-1, with 9 nucleotides matching TRBD1. Germline values: CDR1 SGHNT, CDR2 YYREEE (reference sequence). The CDR3 covers 16 residues. V lost 9 bases and J lost 9; bases outside the gene matches: 19. The CDR3 region has the DNA TGTGCCACCACTAACCAAACGGGACAGGGCCGGGGTGAGCAGTTCTTC. This translates into CATTNQTGQGRGEQFF. Full variable domain (missing parts from reference TRBV5-4 and TRBJ2-1): ETGVTQSPTHLIKTRGQQVTLRCSSQSGHNTVSWYQQALGQGPQFIFQYYREEENGRGNFPPRFSGLQFPNYSSELNVNALELDDSALYLCATTNQTGQGRGEQFFGPGTRLTVL.

CDR3 sequence reads: CASSLVEGAEAFF. The DNA for the CDR3 is TGTGCCAGCAGCTTAGTGGAGGGCGCTGAAGCTTTCTTT. The chain has TRBV7-3 and TRBJ1-1; no reliable D call. Germline V gene lookup returns CDR1 SGHTA and CDR2 FQGTGA. The V end was cut by 2 bases, the J end by 6 bases, with 10 bases between. The CDR3 is made up of 13 amino acids.

The V gene is TRBV7-8, the J gene TRBJ2-3; the D is unclear. This CDR3 region has 13 residues. The V end was cut by 4 bases, the J end by 4 bases, with 9 bases between. CDR1 is SGHVS, CDR2 FQNEAQ, per germline. The DNA for the CDR3 is TGTGCCAGCAGCTGGAGCAGTCCAGATACGCAGTATTTT. Translation gives CASSWSSPDTQYF.

The genes are TRBV6-1 and TRBJ2-4; D is perhaps TRBD1 (5 bases). The CDR3 has 17 residues. The V gene lost 2 bases and the J gene lost 1 base, with 15 bases spanning the gap. Per germline, CDR1 MNHNS and CDR2 SASEGT. CDR3 DNA: TGTGCCAGCAGTGAACGGTTTGGGGCAGGGGCCAAAAACATTCAGTACTTC. Protein: CASSERFGAGAKNIQYF.

The chain employs TRBV7-3 and TRBJ2-1, with 9 bases matching TRBD2. This CDR3 comprises 16 residues. Germline V gene data show CDR1 as SGHTA and CDR2 as FQGTGA. The junction had 10 bases not matched to a gene; V was cut back by 2 bases and J by 8 bases. As DNA, the CDR3 is TGTGCCAGCAGCTTAGGTGCGCTAGCGGGGTGGGATGAGCAGTTCTTC. Encoded protein: CASSLGALAGWDEQFF.

The CDR3 region has the DNA TGCGCCAGCAGCGGACTAGCGGGGGGAATCAATGAGCAGTTCTTC. This sequence encodes CASSGLAGGINEQFF. The J gene is TRBJ2-1, the V gene TRBV4-1, with 14 bases fitting TRBD2. V lost 5 bases to trimming and J lost 6 bases; unmatched junction nucleotides: 3. Germline CDR1 MGHRA, CDR2 YSYEKL. The CDR3 is 15 residues long.

This rearrangement joins TRBV4-2 to TRBJ1-1; TRBD1 is a possible D gene (5 bases). This CDR3 spans 15 amino acids. Trimming left V 0 bases short and J 2 bases short, with 10 bases between. Germline loops: CDR1 LGHNA, CDR2 YNFKEQ. In nucleotides, the CDR3 is TGTGCCAGCAGCCAAGATTGGAGGGGTAACACTGAAGCTTTCTTT. Amino acids: CASSQDWRGNTEAFF.

This sequence joins TRBV10-3 and TRBJ2-7; D is possibly TRBD2 (7 bases). This CDR3 region has 17 residues. Trimming pared 6 bases from V and 0 bases from J, leaving 21 bases between. Germline values: CDR1 ENHRY, CDR2 SYGVKD. CDR3 DNA sequence: TGTGCCATCAGAGGGGGGGTAGATTTCGGGAACTCCTACGAGCAGTACTTC. Protein sequence: CAIRGGVDFGNSYEQYF.

V and J are TRBV6-5 and TRBJ2-1; TRBD2 agrees at 7 bases. CDR3 length: 15 amino acids. V trimming: 4 bases; J trimming: 5 bases; junction bases outside the gene matches: 8. Germline V lookup: CDR1 MNHEY, CDR2 SVGAGI. CDR3: CASSSGLGVHNEQFF. CDR3 in DNA: TGTGCCAGCAGTTCCGGACTAGGGGTCCACAATGAGCAGTTCTTC.

This clone is a singleton in its sample. The rearrangement uses TRBV27 and TRBJ2-7; D gene unclear. Germline assignment: CDR1 MNHEY and CDR2 SMNVEV (reference sequence). V gave up 5 bases and J gave up 2 bases, with 19 bases separating them. CDR3 size: 16 residues. Here the CDR3 reads CASSPHSPRATYEQYF. In nucleotides, the CDR3 is TGTGCCAGCAGTCCTCATTCTCCGCGTGCGACCTACGAGCAGTACTTC.

In its sample, this clone was seen once. This chain joins TRBV10-3 and TRBJ2-7, with D perhaps matching TRBD2 (6 bases). The germline V and J ends were trimmed by 4 bases and 5 bases, with 6 bases remaining between them. Germline CDR1 reads ENHRY; CDR2 reads SYGVKD. The CDR3 totals 11 residues. CDR3: CAISGEDEQYF. DNA of the CDR3: TGTGCCATCAGTGGGGAGGACGAGCAGTACTTC.

V usage is TRBV7-3 and J usage is TRBJ2-5; maybe TRBD2 (6 bases). V shed 5 bases and J shed 5 bases, with 18 bases lying between them. Germline CDR1 and CDR2: SGHTA and FQGTGA. CDR3 size: 15 residues. The CDR3 sequence is CASSPNGLPGETQYF. Here the CDR3 DNA reads TGTGCCAGCAGCCCGAACGGACTACCAGGGGAGACCCAGTACTTC.

The chain links TRBV14 to TRBJ2-2; no reliable D call. Germline CDR1 SGHDN, CDR2 FVKESK. The V and J ends lost 0 bases and 4 bases respectively, with 9 bases between them. CDR3 length: 15 residues. The CDR3 region is CASSQDLGGTGELFF. CDR3 nucleotides: TGTGCCAGCAGCCAAGATTTGGGCGGCACCGGGGAGCTGTTTTTT.